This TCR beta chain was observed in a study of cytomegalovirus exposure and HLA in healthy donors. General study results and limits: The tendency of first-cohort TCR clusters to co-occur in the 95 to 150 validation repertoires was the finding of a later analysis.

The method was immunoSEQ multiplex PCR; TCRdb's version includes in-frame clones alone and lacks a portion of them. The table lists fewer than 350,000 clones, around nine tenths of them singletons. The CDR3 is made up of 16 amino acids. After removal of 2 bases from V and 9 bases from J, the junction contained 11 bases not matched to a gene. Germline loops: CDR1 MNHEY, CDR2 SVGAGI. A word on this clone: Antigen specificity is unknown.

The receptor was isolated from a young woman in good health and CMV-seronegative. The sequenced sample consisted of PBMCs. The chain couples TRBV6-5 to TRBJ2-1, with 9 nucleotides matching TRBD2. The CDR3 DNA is TGTGCCAGCAGTTACCGGACTAGCGCAACCCTCCCTGAGCAGTTCTTC. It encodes CASSYRTSATLPEQFF.